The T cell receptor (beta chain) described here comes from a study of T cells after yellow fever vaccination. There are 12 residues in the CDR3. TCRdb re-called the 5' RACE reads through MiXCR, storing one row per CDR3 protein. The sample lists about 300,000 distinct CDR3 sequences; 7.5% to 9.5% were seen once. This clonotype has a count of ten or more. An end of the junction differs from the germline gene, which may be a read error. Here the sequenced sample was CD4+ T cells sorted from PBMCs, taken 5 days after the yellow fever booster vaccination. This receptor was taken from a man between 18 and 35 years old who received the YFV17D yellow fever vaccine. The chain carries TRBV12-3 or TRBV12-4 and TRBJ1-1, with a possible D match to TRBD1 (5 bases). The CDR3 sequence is CASSLASTGGNF. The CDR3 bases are TGTGCCAGCAGTTTAGCGAGTACGGGGGGAAACTTT.